One sample yielded the 10 T cell receptor beta chains listed below, sequenced in a study of identical twins. TCRdb fed the 5' RACE reads into MiXCR, producing one record per CDR3 protein. The repertoire holds fewer than 800,000 distinct CDR3 sequences, with less than 9% as singletons. The same sample was also used in a study of yellow fever vaccine responses in identical twins.

The sample consisted of PBMCs. Every receptor here comes from a young woman in good health.

This clonotype was found a few times. The chain uses TRBV20-1 and TRBJ2-7; TRBD2 matches at 7 bases. J gave up 6 bases and V 3 bases, and 11 bases lay outside the gene matches. The CDR3 totals 14 residues. Germline V CDR1 and CDR2: DFQATT, SNEGSKA (reference sequence). The CDR3 spells CSARGWAGDGEQYF. In DNA, the CDR3 is TGCAGTGCTAGGGGGTGGGCGGGAGATGGCGAGCAGTACTTC.

V gene TRBV2 combines with J gene TRBJ2-1, with 10 bases matching TRBD2. Germline lookup yields CDR1 SNHLY and CDR2 FYNNEI. J was trimmed by 6 bases and V by 7 bases; bases with no gene match: 0. The CDR3 length is 12 residues. The CDR3 DNA reads TGTGCCAGCACTAGCGGGAGCAATGAGCAGTTCTTC. Its translation is CASTSGSNEQFF.

This clonotype was counted ten times or more. The chain has TRBV5-4 and TRBJ2-3; D possibly matches TRBD1 or TRBD2 (6 bases each). The CDR3 is 16 residues long. The V end was cut by 3 bases, the J end by 0 bases, with 14 bases between. The germline V gene encodes CDR1 SGHNT and CDR2 YYREEE (reference sequence). This chain's CDR3 is CASSYRDFTSTDTQYF. CDR3 nucleotide sequence: TGTGCCAGCAGCTACAGGGACTTCACTAGCACAGATACGCAGTATTTT.

Worth noting for this clonotype: Relative to the germline gene, one junction end is altered; a read error may explain this. CDR3 bases: TGTGCCAGTATCCCCAGCGGGGAAAACCTTCAGTACTTC. Translation: CASIPSGENLQYF. V is TRBV19 and J is TRBJ2-4; the match to TRBD2 covers 7 bases. Germline CDR1 and CDR2: LNHDA and SQIVND (reference sequence). The CDR3 is made up of 13 amino acids.

The CDR3 nucleotides are TGTGCCAGCAGCCCCAGAGTAGGAGACAATCAGCCCCAGCATTTT. Translation: CASSPRVGDNQPQHF. This chain joins TRBV7-2 and TRBJ1-5; D is uncertain. V dropped 5 bases and J dropped 3 bases, with 14 bases sitting between them. The CDR3 loop spans 15 amino acids. Germline V CDR1 and CDR2: SGHTA, FQGNSA.

This clonotype occurred a few times. The CDR3 DNA follows: TGTGCCAGCAGTCGGTTGTGGGAGACTGAAGCTTTCTTT. This gives the protein CASSRLWETEAFF. V usage is TRBV12-3 or TRBV12-4 and J usage is TRBJ1-1; no reliable D call. V lost 5 bases to trimming and J lost 5 bases, with 12 bases between them. The CDR3 has 13 residues.

The chain has TRBV9 and TRBJ2-1; 10 bases align to TRBD2. There are 15 residues in the CDR3. From germline, CDR1 is SGDLS and CDR2 YYNGEE. Trimming removed 3 bases from V and 8 bases from J; junction bases left unmatched: 8. Here the CDR3 DNA reads TGTGCCAGCAGCGCGGCTAGCGGGGGCCTGGATGAGCAGTTCTTC. Translated: CASSAASGGLDEQFF.

The gene calls are TRBV12-3 or TRBV12-4 and TRBJ2-1, with 8 positions matching TRBD1. This CDR3 is 15 amino acids long. J lost 3 bases, V lost 6 bases, and 7 bases had no gene match. In nucleotides, the CDR3 is TGTGCCAGCAGGTTGACAGGGGAGCTCTACAATGAGCAGTTCTTC. The encoded protein is CASRLTGELYNEQFF.

This clonotype was detected only a few times. The rearrangement uses TRBV20-1 and TRBJ1-5, with D maybe TRBD1 (6 bases). Trimming cost V 4 bases and J 7 bases, with 17 bases left between them. Germline CDR1 is DFQATT and CDR2 is SNEGSKA (reference sequence). The CDR3 has 14 amino acids. CDR3 region: CSATTPTGWQPQHF. CDR3 in DNA: TGCAGTGCTACTACACCAACAGGGTGGCAGCCCCAGCATTTT.

This clonotype was seen at least ten times. The V and J genes are TRBV7-9 and TRBJ1-6; TRBD1 is a possible D gene (5 bases). From germline, CDR1 is SEHNR and CDR2 FQNEAQ (reference sequence). The CDR3 has 16 amino acids. V was trimmed by 4 bases and J by 12 bases, leaving 22 bases between them. The CDR3 spells CASSSLNKGPPQPLHF. CDR3 coding DNA: TGTGCCAGCAGCTCACTCAACAAGGGACCCCCTCAACCCCTCCACTTT.